This TCR beta chain was recovered during a study of blood T cell repertoires in COVID-19. Study background: The analysed material was cDNA or gDNA that came from T cells, B-cell-depleted T cells, or PBMCs.

Profiled with immunoSEQ multiplex PCR; TCRdb holds only in-frame clones, not every one. This sample has roughly 190,000 clones; roughly nine tenths occur once, and the top ten carry about 1%. V was pared by 4 bases and J by 6 bases, with 1 base of the junction left unmatched. The CDR3 spans 12 residues. The germline CDR1 and CDR2 sequences are KGHSH and LQKENI. Material: peripheral blood. The chain joins TRBV18 to TRBJ1-1; 8 bases fit TRBD1. The source of this sequence is a man younger than 45 with acute or convalescent COVID-19. CDR3: CASSLTGAEAFF. CDR3 bases: TGTGCCAGCTCACTGACAGGGGCTGAAGCTTTCTTT.